This T cell receptor (beta chain) was sequenced during a study of beta chain features in type 1 diabetes (dated by TCRdb to between 2017 and 2018). Broadly, across the study: No differences in mean age, gender distribution, total cell number or subset yield were found between patients and healthy donors. Across all samples, approximately 98,000,000 sorted cells were examined, and cell number per subset correlated strongly with RNA yield. In the study, TCRB repertoires of sorted circulating CD4+ T cell subsets from recently diagnosed type 1 diabetes patients were compared with those of matched healthy donors. Regulatory and stem cell-like memory subsets were isolated from only 8 patients and 8 healthy donors, whereas naive and central memory subsets came from all 30 or so donors. Beyond this particular receptor, the publication reports: Because the HLA sub-analyses included only small numbers of individuals, any influence of HLA type on TCRB rearrangement was left unresolved. Naive, central memory and regulatory TCRB repertoires appeared more similar among patients than among healthy donors. A moderate but significant shortening of TCRB CDR3 length was observed in type 1 diabetes patients in all four CD4+ subsets. Because cDNA was sequenced instead of genomic DNA, activated cells with high expression could be over-represented, although the groups did not differ in activation or CD3 levels. Shorter templates might have been favored by PCR, but patient and control samples were amplified and corrected together, so both groups would have been affected equally by any skew. Patients with type 1 diabetes made fewer insertions and deleted more nucleotides at VDJ recombination sites, implying thymic rearrangement abnormalities.

This clone has ten or more counts. Its antigen remains unidentified. One base away there is no much larger clone; base qualities are not given. The High Capacity cDNA Reverse Transcription Kit was used to reverse transcribe all of the isolated RNA, meaning that expressed TCRB transcripts were what got sequenced. Deep immunoSEQ sequencing was performed on naive, central memory and regulatory T cell samples, with an average of around 3.4 million total reads per sample. Sorted cells were lysed in RLT buffer, and RNA was extracted using DNase-treated RNeasy Micro or Mini kits according to cell number. Each cell subset was processed separately to prevent cross-contamination, with patient and healthy donor samples processed together. TCRB sequences were amplified from cDNA with the immunoSEQ multiplex PCR, producing 87-bp fragments spanning the CDR3 region. The amplicons were sequenced using the Illumina HiSeq platform. The study's processing was this. PCR bias was computationally corrected using synthetic template baselines, reads within Hamming distance 2 were collapsed, and singletons that could not be merged were discarded. Reads were aligned against IMGT so that V, D and J genes, CDR3 length and insertions or deletions at six rearrangement sites could be assigned. Within each subset, clonotype counts were normalized to the number of sorted cells before true diversity and Gini coefficients were calculated with the tcR R package. The overlap coefficient, calculated on TCRB nucleotide sequences, was used to measure repertoire sharing. Out-of-frame TCRB sequences from naive cells were analyzed as a proxy for the pre-selection repertoire. TCRdb mirrors the immuneACCESS table, restricted to in-frame sequences. Some clones are absent from its copies; in checked studies, under half trace to an unresolved V gene, and the reason for the others is unknown. That table furnishes V, J and clone size, whereas the DNA furnished D and trimming. For this sample there are around 240,000 clones; about 9.3% appear just once. Jointly, the top ten make up around 0.037% of the sample.

Each donor gave one peripheral blood draw, averaging roughly 100 mL, which was collected into heparinised tubes. Using a panel that included CD45RO, CCR7, CD25, CD127, CD95 and CD27, naive, central memory, regulatory and stem cell-like memory CD4+ T cells were sorted on a BD FACSAria II. A purity above 98% was achieved for all sorted populations. PBMCs were isolated right away by Lymphoprep density gradient centrifugation and were stained directly, without culture. So that batch effects would be minimized, each experiment stained and sorted samples in pairs, pairing one healthy donor with one patient. The CDR1 and CDR2 encoded by the germline V gene are SGHTA and FQGNSA. Compared with germline, V lacks 4 bases and J lacks 9 bases; bases without a gene match: 6. The CDR3 holds 15 amino acids from the cysteine to the phenylalanine. CDR3 DNA is the only sequence kept; it has 45 bases, read in frame from the first base.

This receptor was obtained from a woman under 30 in good health. Sequencing was performed on naive CD4+ T cells from blood. This specimen's cell subset or site label, interpreted: true naive CD4+ T cells. The rearranged chain carries TRBV7-2 and TRBJ2-1, with TRBD2 identical over 13 junction bases. CDR3 region: CASSSGLAGVGEQFF. The nucleotide sequence is given as TGTGCCAGCAGCTCCGGACTAGCGGGAGTAGGTGAGCAGTTCTTC.